These T cell receptor beta chains were read from a single sample in a study of T cell responses to AZD1222 COVID-19 vaccine. Using immunoSEQ multiplex PCR, the repertoire was profiled, and TCRdb retains in-frame clones only, with some absent. The table records approximately 80,000 clones, about 85% of them present only once. Sequences were derived from peripheral blood, sampled on day 0 of AZD1222 vaccination. Receptor source: an adult in good health. Both conserved end residues are part of each CDR3. Each record gives: J gene, clone size, V gene, D gene, CDR3 DNA, CDR3 protein. A D gene is named only where the DNA matches it firmly. Rows give clone size only sometimes, using once, few, many, or a class for an expanded clone.

J gene: TRBJ1-3
clone size: -
V gene: TRBV6-5
D gene: -
CDR3 DNA: TGTGCCAGCATCGACCAGGGGAGAGGAAACACCATATATTTT
CDR3 protein: CASIDQGRGNTIYF

J gene: TRBJ2-2
clone size: -
V gene: TRBV9
D gene: -
CDR3 DNA: TGTGCCAGCAGCGTAGGGGGGTACGGGAACACCGGGGAGCTGTTTTTT
CDR3 protein: CASSVGGYGNTGELFF

J gene: TRBJ1-5
clone size: -
V gene: TRBV9
D gene: -
CDR3 DNA: TGTGCCAGCAGCGTTCAGGGTTCCCCGGATCAGCCCCAGCATTTT
CDR3 protein: CASSVQGSPDQPQHF

J gene: TRBJ2-3
clone size: -
V gene: TRBV10-3
D gene: -
CDR3 DNA: TGTGCCATCAGTGTAGGGGGAGGGGCAGATACGCAGTATTTT
CDR3 protein: CAISVGGGADTQYF

J gene: TRBJ2-3
clone size: once
V gene: TRBV10-3
D gene: TRBD2
CDR3 DNA: TGTGCCATCAGTGAGTCGGTAGCGGGAACCACAGATACGCAGTATTTT
CDR3 protein: CAISESVAGTTDTQYF

J gene: TRBJ2-7
clone size: -
V gene: TRBV7-2
D gene: -
CDR3 DNA: TGTGCCAGCAGCCCATCGACGGCCTACGAGCAGTACTTC
CDR3 protein: CASSPSTAYEQYF

J gene: TRBJ2-3
clone size: -
V gene: TRBV5-1
D gene: -
CDR3 DNA: TGCGCCAGCACCCCAGTCGGGGGCACAGATACGCAGTATTTT
CDR3 protein: CASTPVGGTDTQYF

J gene: TRBJ1-1
clone size: -
V gene: TRBV5-1
D gene: -
CDR3 DNA: TGCGCCAGCAGCTTGGGACCCCCTCGGGCTGAAGCTTTCTTT
CDR3 protein: CASSLGPPRAEAFF

J gene: TRBJ2-3
clone size: -
V gene: TRBV5-1
D gene: -
CDR3 DNA: TGCGCCAGCAGCTTGGCTAGCGCTAATACGCAGTATTTT
CDR3 protein: CASSLASANTQYF

J gene: TRBJ2-3
clone size: -
V gene: TRBV7-6
D gene: TRBD2
CDR3 DNA: TGTGCCAGCAGCTTAGGACTAGCGGGAGACCCCACCGTGCAGTATTTT
CDR3 protein: CASSLGLAGDPTVQYF

J gene: TRBJ1-1
clone size: -
V gene: TRBV27
D gene: -
CDR3 DNA: TGTGCCAGCAGTTTAGAAGCCCTTGGGGACACTGAAGCTTTCTTT
CDR3 protein: CASSLEALGDTEAFF

J gene: TRBJ2-2
clone size: -
V gene: TRBV10-3
D gene: TRBD1
CDR3 DNA: TGTGCCATCACGGACAGGGGCCGGGAGCTGTTTTTT
CDR3 protein: CAITDRGRELFF

J gene: TRBJ2-3
clone size: -
V gene: TRBV18
D gene: -
CDR3 DNA: TGTGCCAGCTCACCGGGACCAGGGTTTGATGGGGATACGCAGTATTTT
CDR3 protein: CASSPGPGFDGDTQYF

J gene: TRBJ2-5
clone size: once
V gene: TRBV4-2
D gene: -
CDR3 DNA: TGTGCCAGTTCGCGTAACATCGGACAAAAAGAGACCCAGTACTTC
CDR3 protein: CASSRNIGQKETQYF

J gene: TRBJ1-2
clone size: once
V gene: TRBV2
D gene: -
CDR3 DNA: TGTGCCAGCAGTGAACAGGGGCCTAGGGGCTACACCTTC
CDR3 protein: CASSEQGPRGYTF

J gene: TRBJ1-5
clone size: few
V gene: TRBV7-8
D gene: -
CDR3 DNA: TGTGCCAGCAGCTTAGGAGGTACAGGCCATCAGCCCCAGCATTTT
CDR3 protein: CASSLGGTGHQPQHF

J gene: TRBJ1-4
clone size: -
V gene: TRBV5-1
D gene: -
CDR3 DNA: TGCGCCAGCAGCTTTGAGGGCGGCGAAAAACTGTTTTTT
CDR3 protein: CASSFEGGEKLFF

J gene: TRBJ2-7
clone size: -
V gene: TRBV3-1/TRBV3-2
D gene: TRBD1
CDR3 DNA: TGTGCCAGCAGCCAAGCCCTCGGCCTAGGCCGAGGGGGCGAAGGACGCGAGCAGTACTTC
CDR3 protein: CASSQALGLGRGGEGREQYF

J gene: TRBJ2-1
clone size: -
V gene: TRBV6-1
D gene: -
CDR3 DNA: TGTGCCAGCAGTGAAAGAGGGTTAGGCGGGGAGGTAGAGTTCTTC
CDR3 protein: CASSERGLGGEVEFF